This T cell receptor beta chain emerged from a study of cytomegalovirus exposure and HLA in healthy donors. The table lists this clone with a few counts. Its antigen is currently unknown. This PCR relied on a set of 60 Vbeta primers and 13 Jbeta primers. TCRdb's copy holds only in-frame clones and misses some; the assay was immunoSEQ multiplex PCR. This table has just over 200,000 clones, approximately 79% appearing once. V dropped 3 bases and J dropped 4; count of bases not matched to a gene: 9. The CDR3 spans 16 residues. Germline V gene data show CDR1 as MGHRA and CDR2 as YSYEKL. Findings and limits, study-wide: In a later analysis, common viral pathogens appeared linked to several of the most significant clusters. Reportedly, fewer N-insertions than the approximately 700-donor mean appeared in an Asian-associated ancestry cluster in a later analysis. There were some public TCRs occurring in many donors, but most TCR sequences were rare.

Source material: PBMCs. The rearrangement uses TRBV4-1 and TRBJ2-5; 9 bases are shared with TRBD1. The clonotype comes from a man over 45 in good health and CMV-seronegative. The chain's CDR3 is CASSHLAGTGLETQYF. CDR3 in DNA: TGCGCCAGCAGCCACCTCGCCGGGACAGGGTTAGAGACCCAGTACTTC.